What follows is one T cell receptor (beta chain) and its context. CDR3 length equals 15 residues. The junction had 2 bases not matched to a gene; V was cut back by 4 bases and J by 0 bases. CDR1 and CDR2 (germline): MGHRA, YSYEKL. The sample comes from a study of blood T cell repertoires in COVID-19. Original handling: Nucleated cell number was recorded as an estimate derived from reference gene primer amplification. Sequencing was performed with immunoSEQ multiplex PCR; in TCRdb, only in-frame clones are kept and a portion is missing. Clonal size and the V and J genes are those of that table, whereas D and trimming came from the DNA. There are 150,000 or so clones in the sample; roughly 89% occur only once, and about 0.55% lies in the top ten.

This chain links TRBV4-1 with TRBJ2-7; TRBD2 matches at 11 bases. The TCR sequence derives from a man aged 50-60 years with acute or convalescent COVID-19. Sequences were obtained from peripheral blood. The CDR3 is CASSRGTSGSYEQYF. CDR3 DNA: TGCGCCAGCAGCCGAGGGACTAGCGGCTCCTACGAGCAGTACTTC.